One and the same sample provided the 24 T cell receptor beta chains below, sequenced in a study of cytomegalovirus exposure and HLA in healthy donors. 13 Jbeta primers and 60 Vbeta primers were used for the PCR. Profiling relied on immunoSEQ multiplex PCR, and the TCRdb table lists in-frame clones only, not all of them. The sample comprises 180,000 or so clones, about 80% of which are singletons, and more than 2% rests with the top ten. Input material: PBMCs. The receptor source for this set is a woman younger than 45 in good health and CMV-seropositive.

J is TRBJ2-2 and V is TRBV11-2; D gene uncertain. The CDR3 runs 14 residues. V lost 5 bases and J 1 base, leaving 8 bases between the germline ends. Germline lookup yields CDR1 SGHAT and CDR2 FQNNGV. CDR3 loop: CASSPSRNTGELFF. DNA of the CDR3: TGTGCCAGCAGCCCGAGTAGGAACACCGGGGAGCTGTTTTTT. Combining the CDR3 with reference TRBV11-2 and TRBJ2-2 gives the whole variable domain EAGVAQSPRYKIIEKRQSVAFWCNPISGHATLYWYQQILGQGPKLLIQFQNNGVVDDSQLPKDRFSAERLKGVDSTLKIQPAKLEDSAVYLCASSPSRNTGELFFGEGSRLTVL.

The count of this clone is one. This chain uses TRBV30 with TRBJ1-2; a weak D match, TRBD1 (6 bases). This CDR3 region has 16 residues. The germline CDR1 and CDR2 sequences are GTSNPN and SVGIG (reference sequence). Trimming removed 3 bases from V and 8 bases from J, with 25 bases in between. The DNA of the CDR3 is TGTGCCTGGAGCGCCCCCAGGACAGCTGTCCGATGGGGCTACACCTTC. Residues: CAWSAPRTAVRWGYTF. Complete variable domain (other parts from reference TRBV30 and TRBJ1-2): SQTIHQWPATLVQPVGSPLSLECTVEGTSNPNLYWYRQAAGRGLQLLFYSVGIGQISSEVPQNLSASRPQDRQFILSSKKLLLSDSGFYLCAWSAPRTAVRWGYTFGSGTRLTVV.

The sample holds a few counts of this clone. V and J are TRBV11-2 and TRBJ2-5; D is unclear. Germline lookup yields CDR1 SGHAT and CDR2 FQNNGV. V lost 7 bases and J 2 bases, leaving 8 bases between the germline ends. The CDR3 consists of 12 residues. CDR3: CASTRWQETQYF. DNA for the CDR3: TGTGCCAGCACCCGGTGGCAAGAGACCCAGTACTTC.

This chain connects TRBV19 to TRBJ2-1; possible D gene TRBD2, 5 bases. This CDR3 is 15 amino acids long. V gave up 3 bases and J gave up 4 bases, with 13 bases separating them. From germline, CDR1 is LNHDA and CDR2 SQIVND (reference sequence). The CDR3 DNA follows: TGTGCCAGTAGTATGAGAGTAGGACTGTACAATGAGCAGTTCTTC. Translating gives CASSMRVGLYNEQFF. Full variable domain (missing parts from reference TRBV19 and TRBJ2-1): DGGITQSPKYLFRKEGQNVTLSCEQNLNHDAMYWYRQDPGQGLRLIYYSQIVNDFQKGDIAEGYSVSREKKESFPLTVTSAQKNPTAFYLCASSMRVGLYNEQFFGPGTRLTVL.

This clone was seen only a few times. The CDR3, as DNA: TGTGCCAGCAGATCACTCGGGGGGGGTCACGAGCAGTACTTC. Protein product: CASRSLGGGHEQYF. The V gene is TRBV6-5, the J gene TRBJ2-7; 8 bases map to TRBD2. CDR1 and CDR2 from the germline V gene are MNHEY and SVGAGI. J was trimmed by 5 bases and V by 6 bases; bases with no gene match: 9. This CDR3 comprises 14 residues.

This rearrangement joins TRBV5-6 to TRBJ2-1; 14 bases line up with TRBD2. The CDR3 is 19 amino acids. The J segment lost 3 bases and the V segment lost 4 bases, leaving 12 bases of the junction unmatched. Germline values: CDR1 SGHDT, CDR2 YYEEEE. CDR3 sequence: CASSPTSGRVLPGYNEQFF. DNA of the CDR3: TGTGCCAGCAGCCCGACTAGCGGGAGGGTCCTACCGGGCTACAATGAGCAGTTCTTC.

The CDR3 region is CASSRQGINYGYTF. CDR3 bases: TGTGCCAGCAGCCGTCAGGGGATTAACTATGGCTACACCTTC. The chain uses TRBV7-2 and TRBJ1-2, with a tentative D call TRBD1 (6 bases). Deletions cut 5 bases from V and 1 base from J, with 11 bases between. The CDR3 extends over 14 amino acids. The V gene's germline CDR1 is SGHTA and CDR2 FQGNSA. The variable domain in full, with the rest retrieved from reference TRBV7-2 and TRBJ1-2, is GAGVSQSPSNKVTEKGKDVELRCDPISGHTALYWYRQSLGQGLEFLIYFQGNSAPDKSGLPSDRFSAERTGGSVSTLTIQRTQQEDSAVYLCASSRQGINYGYTFGSGTRLTVV.

The rearrangement uses TRBV19 and TRBJ1-2; possible D gene TRBD1, 5 bases. This CDR3 contains 15 residues. The germline V gene encodes CDR1 LNHDA and CDR2 SQIVND (reference sequence). The V gene lost 3 bases and the J gene lost 5 bases, with 16 bases spanning the gap. CDR3 DNA: TGTGCCAGTAGTATTCCCAGGGATCGTATATATGGCTACACCTTC. As protein: CASSIPRDRIYGYTF.

The chain carries TRBV7-2 and TRBJ2-3, with unresolved D. CDR3 length equals 12 residues. V lost 8 bases and J lost 2, with 8 bases in between. In germline, CDR1 is SGHTA, CDR2 FQGNSA. The CDR3 DNA sequence: TGTGCCAGCGGCAGAATCACAGATACGCAGTATTTT. Amino acids: CASGRITDTQYF.

V gene TRBV5-4 combines with J gene TRBJ2-5; 7 nucleotides align to TRBD2. The V and J ends lost 4 bases and 4 bases, in that order; junction bases with no gene match: 10. From germline, CDR1 is SGHNT and CDR2 YYREEE (reference sequence). This CDR3 contains 15 residues. The CDR3, as DNA: TGTGCCAGCAGCCCGGAGCGGGGCCAAGGAGAGACCCAGTACTTC. It yields the protein CASSPERGQGETQYF.

The chain links TRBV2 to TRBJ1-2; 11 bases are shared with TRBD1. Germline V lookup: CDR1 SNHLY, CDR2 FYNNEI. Unmatched junction bases numbered 1, after V lost 3 bases and J lost 7 bases. The CDR3 length is 13 residues. The CDR3 reads CASSDGTGGGYTF. As DNA, the CDR3 is TGTGCCAGCAGTGATGGGACAGGGGGTGGCTACACCTTC.

This chain joins TRBV10-3 and TRBJ2-7; D not resolved. The CDR3 sequence is 14 residues long. Germline loops: CDR1 ENHRY, CDR2 SYGVKD. Trimming shortened V by 0 bases and J by 3 bases, and 9 bases separated the two germline ends. The CDR3 nucleotides are TGTGCCATCAGTGAGTCTCTAAACTTCTACGAGCAGTACTTC. This codes for CAISESLNFYEQYF.

The chain has TRBV30 and TRBJ2-5; possibly TRBD1 for D (5 bases). The ends were cut back, 0 bases at V and 2 bases at J, with 13 bases in the middle. Germline V gene sequence: CDR1 GTSNPN, CDR2 SVGIG (reference sequence). The CDR3 spans 15 residues. CDR3 bases: TGTGCCTGGAGTGTATCTCAGGGCAAACAAGAGACCCAGTACTTC. The encoded protein is CAWSVSQGKQETQYF.

This sequence joins TRBV4-1 and TRBJ2-2; TRBD2 matches at 10 bases. V trimming: 2 bases; J trimming: 7 bases; junction bases outside the gene matches: 10. The CDR3 has 17 residues. Germline CDR1 reads MGHRA; CDR2 reads YSYEKL. CDR3 DNA: TGCGCCAGCAGCCAACCCCCGGGTAGCGGGAGGAGCGGGGAGCTGTTTTTT. It codes for CASSQPPGSGRSGELFF.

This clone was observed a few times. The V and J genes are TRBV9 and TRBJ2-7; 9 bases align to TRBD2. Germline loops: CDR1 SGDLS, CDR2 YYNGEE. CDR3 length equals 16 residues. The V segment lost 2 bases and the J segment 2 bases; nucleotides outside the gene matches: 8. The CDR3 sequence: CASSVDSGGPAYEQYF. In nucleotides, the CDR3 is TGTGCCAGCAGCGTGGATAGCGGGGGCCCAGCCTACGAGCAGTACTTC.

J is TRBJ2-2 and V is TRBV9, with TRBD2 matching 7 bases. Trimming at V came to 5 bases and at J to 4 bases, leaving 11 bases not matched to a gene. The CDR3 covers 16 residues. Per germline, CDR1 SGDLS and CDR2 YYNGEE. The CDR3 region is CASRGGGLGPTGELFF. In nucleotides, the CDR3 is TGTGCCAGCAGGGGGGGAGGACTAGGCCCCACCGGGGAGCTGTTTTTT.

V usage is TRBV6-5 and J usage is TRBJ2-3; D is unresolved. The germline V gene encodes CDR1 MNHEY and CDR2 SVGAGI. This CDR3 is built from 14 residues. With 2 bases removed from V and 2 bases from J, the gap between germline ends came to 8 bases. In nucleotides, the CDR3 is TGTGCCAGCAGTTACGCACAGTTCACAGATACGCAGTATTTT. Translating it yields CASSYAQFTDTQYF.

The CDR3 region has the DNA TGTGCCTGGAGTGAAGATTCATACGGGACAGAGAACACTGAAGCTTTCTTT. Amino acid sequence: CAWSEDSYGTENTEAFF. The chain carries TRBV30 and TRBJ1-1; 7 nucleotides match TRBD1. The junction had 12 bases not matched to a gene; V was cut back by 1 base and J by 1 base. The CDR3 runs to 17 residues. In germline, CDR1 is GTSNPN, CDR2 SVGIG (reference sequence). The full variable domain, completed using reference TRBV30 and TRBJ1-1, is SQTIHQWPATLVQPVGSPLSLECTVEGTSNPNLYWYRQAAGRGLQLLFYSVGIGQISSEVPQNLSASRPQDRQFILSSKKLLLSDSGFYLCAWSEDSYGTENTEAFFGQGTRLTVV.

The rearrangement joins TRBV30 to TRBJ1-5; D remains unclear. Germline V CDR1 and CDR2: GTSNPN, SVGIG (reference sequence). The V end was cut by 2 bases, the J end by 5 bases, with 10 bases between. The CDR3 length is 13 residues. As DNA, the CDR3 is TGTGCCTGGAGTCTTAGTGCGGATCAGCCCCAGCATTTT. As protein: CAWSLSADQPQHF.

This rearrangement joins TRBV5-6 to TRBJ1-2, with D perhaps TRBD1 (6 bases). CDR1 SGHDT and CDR2 YYEEEE come from the germline V gene. The CDR3 extends over 13 amino acids. The V and J ends lost 5 bases and 8 bases respectively, with 16 bases between them. The CDR3 spells CASRPTGSEGYTF. DNA of the CDR3: TGTGCCAGCAGACCGACAGGATCAGAGGGCTACACCTTC.

The chain has TRBV5-1 and TRBJ1-2; 9 bases fit TRBD1. The CDR3 sequence is 14 residues long. After removal of 1 base from V and 6 bases from J, the junction contained 4 bases not matched to a gene. CDR1 is SGHRS, CDR2 YFSETQ, per germline. The CDR3: CASSLRDREDGYTF. The CDR3, as DNA: TGCGCCAGCAGCTTGAGGGACAGGGAAGATGGCTACACCTTC.

With respect to this clone: As the CDR3 is not closed by the conserved phenylalanine or tryptophan, this likely results from a read error. V and J are TRBV6-1 and TRBJ2-2; 7 bases map to TRBD1. V lost 1 base, J lost 7 bases, and 6 bases stayed unmatched. CDR1 and CDR2 (germline): MNHNS, SASEGT. There are 15 residues in the CDR3. CDR3 in DNA: TGTGCCAGCAGTGAAGAATCGACAGGGATCGGGGAGCTGTTTTCT. It encodes CASSEESTGIGELFS.

The DNA of the CDR3 is TGCGCCAGCAGCCTACGACAGGGGGCCACTGAAGCTTTCTTT. It translates to CASSLRQGATEAFF. The chain employs TRBV5-1 and TRBJ1-1; 10 nucleotides line up with TRBD1. V shed 4 bases, J shed 4 bases, and the junction held 4 bases outside the gene matches. Per the germline V gene, CDR1 is SGHRS and CDR2 is YFSETQ. The CDR3 runs 14 residues.

This clone was seen more than once but under ten times. Additional DNA sequences in this sample encode the identical CDR3. The chain combines TRBV9 with TRBJ1-1; TRBD1 matches 7 bases. Germline-derived CDR1 and CDR2 are SGDLS and YYNGEE. The CDR3 contains 14 residues. Trimming cost V 1 base and J 1 base; bases outside gene matches: 1. CDR3 nucleotide sequence: TGTGCCAGCAGCGTAACAGGGGCGAACACTGAAGCTTTCTTT. Protein product: CASSVTGANTEAFF.